The T cell receptor (beta chain) under discussion was sequenced for a study of T cell changes during pregnancy in multiple sclerosis. Using immunoSEQ multiplex PCR, the repertoire was profiled, and TCRdb retains in-frame clones only, with some absent. The data show more than 35,000 clones, 88% seen once. Trimming shortened V by 6 bases and J by 2 bases, and 5 bases separated the two germline ends. CDR1 is MNHEY and CDR2 is SVGAGI in the germline V gene. The CDR3 sequence is 12 residues long. This clonotype was sampled from a female donor in good health, enrolled as a control in a pregnancy study. The chain joins TRBV6-5 to TRBJ1-5; the D gene is possibly TRBD1 (5 bases). Sequenced here: CD8+ T cells from peripheral blood mononuclear cells, sampled after pregnancy. As DNA, the CDR3 is TGTGCCAGCAGACAGGGCAATCAGCCCCAGCATTTT. Protein: CASRQGNQPQHF.